Below, 10 T cell receptor beta chains from the same sample are listed, as sequenced in a study of blood T cell repertoires in COVID-19. Using immunoSEQ multiplex PCR, the repertoire was profiled, and TCRdb retains in-frame clones only, with some absent. This table has some 160,000 clones, 89% appearing once. The sequenced sample consisted of peripheral blood. The receptors were gathered from a man aged 60 to 75 with acute or convalescent COVID-19.

Concerning this clone: Relative to the germline gene, one junction end is altered; a read error may explain this. The V and J genes are TRBV7-9 and TRBJ2-3; possibly TRBD2 for D (7 bases). Germline-derived CDR1 and CDR2 are SEHNR and FQNEAQ (reference sequence). The CDR3 spans 13 residues. The CDR3 DNA sequence: TGTGCCAGCAGCTTAGAGGGGGGGCGTACCCCCAATTTT. This encodes CASSLEGGRTPNF.

The chain carries TRBV4-3 and TRBJ1-2, with 8 bases lining up with TRBD1. With 2 bases clipped from V and 8 bases from J, the junction kept 4 bases outside the gene matches. CDR3 length: 13 amino acids. Per the germline V gene, CDR1 is LGHNA and CDR2 is YSLEER. The CDR3 DNA sequence: TGCGCCAGCAGCCAAATGGACAGGGAAGGCTACACCTTC. Translating it yields CASSQMDREGYTF.

The CDR3 spells CASSGRGGLSYNEQFF. The CDR3 DNA follows: TGTGCCAGCAGCGGACGCGGGGGGCTCTCCTACAATGAGCAGTTCTTC. The chain has TRBV5-4 and TRBJ2-1, with 8 bases that match TRBD2. The V gene's germline CDR1 is SGHNT and CDR2 YYREEE (reference sequence). This CDR3 has 16 amino acids. The V gene end was trimmed by 4 bases and the J gene end by 0 bases; junction bases not matched to a gene: 6. Looking up the rest from reference TRBV5-4 and TRBJ2-1 gives the full variable domain: ETGVTQSPTHLIKTRGQQVTLRCSSQSGHNTVSWYQQALGQGPQFIFQYYREEENGRGNFPPRFSGLQFPNYSSELNVNALELDDSALYLCASSGRGGLSYNEQFFGPGTRLTVL.

CDR3: CASSEALRGGADTQYF. DNA of the CDR3: TGTGCCAGCAGTGAAGCGCTTCGGGGGGGCGCAGATACGCAGTATTTT. J is TRBJ2-3 and V is TRBV2; 8 bases agree with TRBD2. The V and J ends lost 0 bases and 4 bases, in that order; junction bases with no gene match: 6. The CDR3 loop spans 16 amino acids. Germline V CDR1 and CDR2: SNHLY, FYNNEI.

J is TRBJ1-1 and V is TRBV20-1; TRBD1 matches at 7 bases. The CDR3 sequence is 13 residues long. The V and J ends lost 3 bases and 5 bases, in that order; junction bases with no gene match: 6. CDR1 is DFQATT and CDR2 is SNEGSKA in the germline V gene (reference sequence). CDR3 in DNA: TGCAGTGCTAGTACAGGGGTAAGAACTGAAGCTTTCTTT. Its protein product is CSASTGVRTEAFF.

V gene TRBV3-1 (or the pseudogene TRBV3-2) combines with J gene TRBJ2-3; 13 nucleotides match TRBD2. The J segment lost 5 bases and the V segment lost 0 bases, leaving 2 bases of the junction unmatched. Germline CDR1 and CDR2: LGHDT and YNNKEL (reference sequence). The CDR3 runs to 16 residues. The CDR3 reads CASSQELAGGLDTQYF. The CDR3 DNA reads as TGTGCCAGCAGCCAAGAACTAGCGGGGGGGTTAGATACGCAGTATTTT.

This clone was counted only a few times. The chain uses TRBV2 and TRBJ2-1, with D perhaps TRBD1 (6 bases). The CDR3 covers 15 residues. The germline V gene has CDR1 SNHLY and CDR2 FYNNEI. The V gene lost 5 bases and the J gene lost 2 bases, with 13 bases spanning the gap. CDR3 protein: CASSNDRTTYNEQFF. The DNA of the CDR3 is TGTGCCAGCAGTAACGACAGGACAACCTACAATGAGCAGTTCTTC.

The rearrangement uses TRBV6-2 or TRBV6-3 and TRBJ2-3; D perhaps matches TRBD1 (5 bases). The germline V and J ends were trimmed by 3 bases and 5 bases, with 15 bases remaining between them. Germline V lookup: CDR1 MNHEY, CDR2 SVGEGT. The CDR3 spans 15 residues. CDR3 nucleotides: TGTGCCAGCAGTTATTCGGCAGGGAACAAAGATACGCAGTATTTT. As protein: CASSYSAGNKDTQYF.

As regards this clone: The sample has other DNA sequences that encode this CDR3 too. The rearrangement uses TRBV7-9 and TRBJ1-5; 9 bases align to TRBD1. The CDR3 length is 14 residues. Germline CDR1 and CDR2: SEHNR and FQNEAQ (reference sequence). V shed 5 bases, J shed 4 bases, and the junction held 3 bases outside the gene matches. The CDR3: CASSQGTGNQPQHF. In nucleotides, the CDR3 is TGTGCCAGCAGCCAGGGGACAGGGAATCAGCCCCAGCATTTT.

The rearrangement joins TRBV9 to TRBJ1-6; 7 bases map to TRBD1. This CDR3 region has 15 residues. Trimming took 3 bases from V and 11 from J; bases not matched to a gene: 11. Germline CDR1 is SGDLS and CDR2 is YYNGEE. In DNA form, the CDR3 reads TGTGCCAGCAGCGCGTTGACAGGGTGGTTGACACCCCTCCACTTT. It codes for CASSALTGWLTPLHF.